This TCR beta chain was documented in a study of blood T cells in healthy people across ages. In this sample, this clonotype turned up a few times. Trimming removed 11 bases at V and 4 bases at J, with 9 bases between. The CDR3 consists of 11 residues. Germline V gene sequence: CDR1 SEHNR, CDR2 FQNEAQ (reference sequence). Through a sample-barcoded 5' primer and a J-beta primer mix, a second PCR was run for roughly 7 to 12 cycles. From the 5' RACE reads, TCRdb called clonotypes with MiXCR, one entry per CDR3 protein. Of more than 900,000 distinct CDR3 sequences listed, under 30% are singletons. Donation came from healthy Caucasian individuals in Russia who were aged about 6 to 95. Each sample provided at least 5 micrograms of extracted total RNA. This sample was also put to use in a study of T cells of mothers and their children.

The source is a girl aged 2 to 10 in good health. Sample: blood. The chain has TRBV7-9 and TRBJ2-1; D is undetermined. CDR3 loop: CALLDYNEQFF. The CDR3, as DNA: TGTGCCCTCCTAGATTACAATGAGCAGTTCTTC.